The clone carrying this TCR beta chain was observed many times. As yet, its antigen is unknown. The junction had 7 bases not matched to a gene; V was cut back by 5 bases and J by 0 bases. The CDR3 length is 15 residues. The germline gives CDR1 SGHTA, CDR2 FQGNSA. This specimen belongs to a study of T cell repertoires in cytomegalovirus infection. The overall study: A matching HLA type, together with CMV infection, was signaled by public TCR beta signatures. Study results and limitations: HLA-C-restricted TCR beta clonotypes specific for CMV led the ex vivo response. Carriers of CMV plus the relevant HLA were identified by cumulative public TCR beta family frequency.

Each CDR3 protein gets one entry after TCRdb re-called the reads with MiXCR. The sample holds under 250,000 distinct CDR3 sequences; approximately 13% are singletons and the top ten take 1.5% to 2%. Material for sequencing was PBMCs. The gene calls are TRBV7-2 and TRBJ2-7; TRBD1 aligns across 7 bases. The TCR comes from a human donor in good health (CMV status not recorded). Some clones in this sample may be carry-over from other donors' samples. CDR3 amino acids: CASSSRRDSSYEQYF. CDR3 bases: TGTGCCAGCAGCAGCCGTAGGGACAGCTCCTACGAGCAGTACTTC.